These 20 T cell receptor beta chains came from one sample sequenced in a study of metastatic and nonmetastatic thyroid tumors (dated by TCRdb to 2020 to 2021). The library came from PCR. The listed sequencing device is Illumina HiSeq 4000. TCRdb took the public reads, trimmed them with fastp at Q25, ran MiXCR for clone calling and kept in-frame beta chains. The sample yields around 20,000 clones; 11% were counted once. Roughly 8% of the sample lies in the top ten. Before undergoing thyroid surgery, none of the patients had been given any kind of treatment. The specimen sequenced was blood. These receptors originate from a female donor with papillary thyroid cancer or a benign thyroid nodule (not recorded which). Some clones in this sample may be carry-over from other donors' samples.

The V call is TRBV6-1, the J call TRBJ2-7; possibly TRBD2 for D (6 bases). CDR3 length: 16 residues. V lost 7 bases and J lost 1, with 20 bases in between. Germline values: CDR1 MNHNS, CDR2 SASEGT. CDR3 in DNA: TGTGCCAGCACCTCTCGTGGGGGGAGTTTGTCCTACGAGCAGTACTTC. Translated, it gives CASTSRGGSLSYEQYF.

This clone was detected ten times or more. The rearrangement links TRBV11-3 to TRBJ2-7; 11 nucleotides line up with TRBD2. The CDR3 is made up of 16 amino acids. CDR1 is SGHNT, CDR2 YENEEA, per germline. V shed 2 bases, J shed 3 bases, and the junction held 6 bases outside the gene matches. CDR3 protein: CASSLNGGTSGYEQYF. The CDR3 DNA reads as TGTGCCAGCAGCTTAAATGGGGGGACTAGCGGCTACGAGCAGTACTTC.

Concerning this clone: At one end, the junction sequence differs from germline, possibly due to a read error. The chain couples TRBV6-2 or TRBV6-3 to TRBJ2-3; 7 bases are shared with TRBD1. The CDR3 is 14 amino acids. Looked up from germline, CDR1 is MNHEY and CDR2 is SVGEGT. CDR3 coding DNA: TGTGCCAGCAGCTGGGACAGTGCGGTAGATACGCTGTATTTT. Its translation is CASSWDSAVDTLYF.

At least ten counts were recorded for this clone. The chain links TRBV2 to TRBJ2-7, with 13 bases aligning to TRBD2. There are 15 residues in the CDR3. Germline V gene sequence: CDR1 SNHLY, CDR2 FYNNEI. Trimming at V came to 6 bases and at J to 6 bases, leaving 8 bases not matched to a gene. The CDR3 loop is CASRETGTSGIEQYF. In DNA, the CDR3 is TGTGCCAGCAGAGAAACCGGGACTAGCGGGATCGAGCAGTACTTC.

As for this clone: A much larger clone sits a single nucleotide away, making a read error possible. J is TRBJ1-1 and V is TRBV9, with 7 bases identical to TRBD1. This CDR3 region has 14 residues. Germline assignment: CDR1 SGDLS and CDR2 YYNGEE. The CDR3 region is CASSPRQGSFEVFF. The CDR3 bases are TGTGCCAGCAGCCCACGACAGGGAAGTTTTGAAGTTTTCTTT. Drawing the rest from reference TRBV9 and TRBJ1-1, the complete variable domain is DSGVTQTPKHLITATGQRVTLRCSPRSGDLSVYWYQQSLDQGLQFLIQYYNGEERAKGNILERFSAQQFPDLHSELNLSSLELGDSALYFCASSPRQGSFEVFFGQGTRLTVV.

There are a few counts of this clone. The chain joins TRBV27 to TRBJ1-3; possible D gene TRBD1, 5 bases. Deletions cut 2 bases from V and 0 bases from J, with 11 bases between. The germline V gene has CDR1 MNHEY and CDR2 SMNVEV (reference sequence). The CDR3 is made up of 16 amino acids. The DNA of the CDR3 is TGTGCCAGCAGTTTAAGTCTGGGGCACTCTGGAAACACCATATATTTT. It yields the protein CASSLSLGHSGNTIYF.

This clone has more than one count but fewer than ten. A much larger clone is a single base away; this may be a read error. The same CDR3 arises from other DNA sequences in this sample as well. The chain is built from TRBV7-8 and TRBJ2-1; the match to TRBD1 covers 8 bases. Per germline, CDR1 SGHVS and CDR2 FQNEAQ. CDR3 length: 15 amino acids. J was trimmed by 7 bases and V by 3 bases; bases with no gene match: 8. CDR3 sequence reads: CASSLSRTGNNEQFF. CDR3 nucleotide sequence: TGTGCCAGCAGCTTGTCCAGGACAGGGAATAATGAGCAGTTCTTC.

At least ten counts were recorded for this clone. This chain links TRBV6-1 with TRBJ2-1; 9 nucleotides agree with TRBD2. There are 15 residues in the CDR3. With V trimmed by 7 bases and J by 6 bases, 10 bases remained unmatched. Germline V gene lookup returns CDR1 MNHNS and CDR2 SASEGT. CDR3 DNA sequence: TGTGCCAGCAACGTCGGCGCGGGAGGGGGCAATGAGCAGTTCTTC. Translated, it gives CASNVGAGGGNEQFF.

This clone was seen at least ten times. The chain uses TRBV5-1 and TRBJ2-1; D not certain. Trimming stripped 0 bases from V and 0 bases from J, with 7 bases between. CDR1 is SGHRS, CDR2 YFSETQ, per germline. This CDR3 has 15 residues. As DNA, the CDR3 is TGCGCCAGCAGCTTGGCGATCAGCTCCTACAATGAGCAGTTCTTC. It yields the protein CASSLAISSYNEQFF.

This clone was seen ten or more times. The V gene is TRBV27, the J gene TRBJ2-4; 9 positions match TRBD2. The ends lost 5 bases at V and 1 base at J; junction bases unmatched: 6. The CDR3 spans 16 residues. CDR1 and CDR2 (germline): MNHEY, SMNVEV (reference sequence). CDR3 in DNA: TGTGCCAGCAGTGCCGTAGCGGGAGTGGCCAAAAACATTCAGTACTTC. The encoded protein is CASSAVAGVAKNIQYF.

The chain joins TRBV20-1 to TRBJ2-2, with 14 bases matching TRBD2. Germline CDR1 is DFQATT and CDR2 is SNEGSKA (reference sequence). This CDR3 is 21 amino acids long. V lost 2 bases and J lost 6; bases outside the gene matches: 20. The DNA for the CDR3 is TGCAGTGCTAGAACGCCTCCCCCGGGACCGGGACTAGCGGGAGAGGCCGGGGAGCTGTTTTTT. It translates to CSARTPPPGPGLAGEAGELFF.

This clone has a count of ten or more. The gene calls are TRBV24-1 and TRBJ2-2, with 9 positions matching TRBD1. The CDR3 consists of 15 residues. J was trimmed by 3 bases and V by 8 bases; bases with no gene match: 6. CDR1 and CDR2 from the germline V gene are KGHDR and SFDVKD. For the CDR3, the DNA is TGTGCCACCAAGGCTAGGGACAGGGACACCGGGGAGCTGTTTTTT. Its translation: CATKARDRDTGELFF.

By share, this clone counts as large (0.1 to 1%). The V and J genes are TRBV6-4 and TRBJ2-1; 7 bases fit TRBD1. The ends lost 2 bases at V and 5 bases at J; junction bases unmatched: 3. Looked up from germline, CDR1 is MRHNA and CDR2 is SNTAGT. The CDR3 has 14 residues. The CDR3 reads CASSDGQEHNEQFF. The CDR3 DNA reads TGTGCCAGCAGTGACGGACAGGAACACAATGAGCAGTTCTTC.

This clone was observed many times. The chain recombines TRBV19 with TRBJ1-2, with unresolved D. V shed 8 bases and J shed 2 bases, with 12 bases lying between them. This CDR3 comprises 13 residues. CDR1 is LNHDA, CDR2 SQIVND, per germline (reference sequence). CDR3 sequence: CASFGDSNYGYTF. In DNA form, the CDR3 reads TGTGCCAGTTTCGGAGACTCAAACTATGGCTACACCTTC.

In its sample, this clone was seen many times. The chain is built from TRBV29-1 and TRBJ1-1, with D uncertain. Between the trimmed V and J ends, which lost 7 bases and 4 bases, there was a span of 16 bases. The CDR3 has 13 residues. Germline-derived CDR1 and CDR2 are SQVTM and ANQGSEA. The CDR3 is CSASDGDSTEAFF. The CDR3 region has the DNA TGCAGCGCCTCGGACGGGGATTCCACTGAAGCTTTCTTT.

The sample holds many counts of this clone. The gene calls are TRBV12-3 or TRBV12-4 and TRBJ2-3; 7 bases line up with TRBD2. J gave up 5 bases and V 1 base, and 3 bases lay outside the gene matches. The CDR3 runs 14 residues. As DNA, the CDR3 is TGTGCCAGCAGTTTAGGTTTAGCGGGAGATACGCAGTATTTT. Translated: CASSLGLAGDTQYF.

This clone was counted between two and nine times. This chain links TRBV9 with TRBJ2-5; tentatively, D is TRBD2 (6 bases). The CDR3 totals 15 residues. From germline, CDR1 is SGDLS and CDR2 YYNGEE. The ends were cut back, 2 bases at V and 5 bases at J, with 16 bases in the middle. The CDR3 DNA is TGTGCCAGCAGCGTCTCTAGCGATCAGGGCGAGACCCAGTACTTC. It encodes CASSVSSDQGETQYF.

As regards this clone: Here the CDR3 omits its conserved ending phenylalanine or tryptophan, so a read error is the likely source. The chain couples TRBV6-1 to TRBJ2-7; D is ambiguous. The germline CDR1 and CDR2 sequences are MNHNS and SASEGT. The CDR3 is 14 residues long. The CDR3 here is CSSSESGGSYEQYL. CDR3 nucleotides: TGTTCCAGCAGTGAGTCGGGCGGAAGCTACGAGCAGTACCTC.

As for this clone: One junction end disagrees with the germline gene, perhaps due to a read error. This chain joins TRBV12-3 or TRBV12-4 and TRBJ2-1; D is possibly TRBD1 (6 bases). The CDR3 runs to 16 residues. CDR3 DNA: TGTGCCAGCAGCCCACCGGTACAGGGAGCAAACAATGGGCAGTTCTTC. This encodes CASSPPVQGANNGQFF.

For this clone: A much larger clone sits a single nucleotide away, making a read error possible. The chain is built from TRBV4-3 and TRBJ2-7; tentatively, D is TRBD1 (6 bases). This CDR3 has 14 residues. CDR1 LGHNA and CDR2 YSLEER come from the germline V gene. Trimming removed 4 bases from V and 5 bases from J, with 15 bases in between. CDR3 loop: CASSPGARVNEQYF. In DNA, the CDR3 is TGCGCCAGCAGCCCAGGGGCCCGGGTGAACGAGCAGTACTTC.